These 28 T cell receptor beta chains were all obtained from the same sample, sequenced in a study of shared clonotypes between healthy human individuals. Clones were sequenced by immunoSEQ multiplex PCR, and TCRdb holds only the in-frame ones, with some missing. The sample lists 550,000 to 800,000 clones, less than 85% occurring once. What was sequenced was memory CD4+ T cells sorted from blood. Sample subset: CD45RA-negative fraction. These receptors were obtained from a woman aged 25 to 45 in good health.

The V and J genes are TRBV14 and TRBJ2-1; TRBD2 might be the D (6 bases). V was shortened by 1 base and J by 9 bases, with 25 bases between the two germline ends. Germline V gene sequence: CDR1 SGHDN, CDR2 FVKESK. The CDR3 extends over 18 amino acids. CDR3 region: CASSQVTYRGMVASEQFF. The CDR3 nucleotides read TGTGCCAGCAGCCAAGTAACATATCGCGGGATGGTGGCCAGTGAGCAGTTCTTC.

J is TRBJ1-1 and V is TRBV2; a possible D gene is TRBD1 (5 bases). The CDR3 spans 13 residues. CDR1 is SNHLY, CDR2 FYNNEI, per germline. V was clipped by 8 bases and J by 3 bases, with 13 bases between them. DNA for the CDR3: TGTGCCAGCGAATGGGGGAGGGACACTGAAGCTTTCTTT. Translation: CASEWGRDTEAFF.

The chain is built from TRBV9 and TRBJ2-5, with 7 bases lining up with TRBD1. The CDR3 covers 14 residues. V trimming: 0 bases; J trimming: 5 bases; junction bases outside the gene matches: 4. Germline CDR1 SGDLS, CDR2 YYNGEE. CDR3 coding DNA: TGTGCCAGCAGCGTAGGGGGCAGGGGGGAGACCCAGTACTTC. Translation: CASSVGGRGETQYF.

This chain links TRBV25-1 with TRBJ1-5; D is possibly TRBD1 (5 bases). V dropped 6 bases and J dropped 2 bases, with 11 bases sitting between them. From germline, CDR1 is MGHDK and CDR2 SYGVNS. The CDR3 totals 14 residues. CDR3 in DNA: TGTGCCAGCAGGGACAAAGGGGGCAATCAGCCCCAGCATTTT. Its translation: CASRDKGGNQPQHF.

V gene TRBV27 combines with J gene TRBJ2-7; 8 bases are a match to TRBD1. Germline values: CDR1 MNHEY, CDR2 SMNVEV (reference sequence). V lost 5 bases to trimming and J lost 3 bases; unmatched junction nucleotides: 9. This CDR3 comprises 15 residues. Here the CDR3 DNA reads TGTGCCAGCAGTGTCGAACAGGGGGATGGCTACGAGCAGTACTTC. Its translation is CASSVEQGDGYEQYF.

CDR3 nucleotides: TGCGCCAGCAGACCGGTCGCAGGTACAGGGGCCCACGAGCAGTACTTC. Translating it yields CASRPVAGTGAHEQYF. This sequence joins TRBV4-1 and TRBJ2-7; 7 bases map to TRBD1. CDR3 length: 16 amino acids. CDR1 and CDR2 (germline): MGHRA, YSYEKL. With 6 bases clipped from V and 5 bases from J, the junction kept 16 bases outside the gene matches.

As to this clone: In the same sample, other DNA sequences code for this CDR3. The chain has TRBV7-2 and TRBJ1-1; D possibly corresponds to TRBD1 (5 bases). This CDR3 region has 13 residues. CDR1 and CDR2 (germline): SGHTA, FQGNSA. With 5 bases removed from V and 3 bases from J, the gap between germline ends came to 10 bases. CDR3 amino acids: CASSGQRDTEAFF. CDR3 DNA sequence: TGTGCCAGCAGCGGACAACGGGACACTGAAGCTTTCTTT.

This rearrangement joins TRBV28 to TRBJ2-7, with TRBD1 as a possible D gene (6 bases). V lost 5 bases and J lost 2, with 13 bases in between. This CDR3 is 14 amino acids long. CDR1 is MDHEN, CDR2 SYDVKM, per germline. CDR3 in DNA: TGTGCCAGCAGTCCACCGGGACATCCCTACGAGCAGTACTTC. Protein: CASSPPGHPYEQYF.

A single count supports this clone. Different DNA sequences within this sample yield the same CDR3. The J gene is TRBJ2-5, the V gene TRBV18; D remains unclear. The germline V gene encodes CDR1 KGHSH and CDR2 LQKENI. This CDR3 is 12 amino acids long. V lost 6 bases and J 0 bases, leaving 5 bases between the germline ends. The CDR3: CASSPYQETQYF. DNA of the CDR3: TGTGCCAGCTCGCCGTACCAAGAGACCCAGTACTTC. Full variable domain (rest looked up from reference TRBV18 and TRBJ2-5): NAGVMQNPRHLVRRRGQEARLRCSPMKGHSHVYWYRQLPEEGLKFMVYLQKENIIDESGMPKERFSAEFPKEGPSILRIQQVVRGDSAAYFCASSPYQETQYFGPGTRLLVL.

The rearrangement joins TRBV28 to TRBJ2-7; weak D call: TRBD1 (6 bases). The V and J ends lost 3 bases and 4 bases respectively, with 16 bases between them. Germline lookup yields CDR1 MDHEN and CDR2 SYDVKM. The CDR3 contains 15 residues. The CDR3 nucleotides read TGTGCCAGCAGTTTGGGGGCAGGGGTAGAATACGAGCAGTACTTC. Its protein is CASSLGAGVEYEQYF. Using reference TRBV28 and TRBJ2-7 for the parts outside the CDR3, the full variable domain is DVKVTQSSRYLVKRTGEKVFLECVQDMDHENMFWYRQDPGLGLRLIYFSYDVKMKEKGDIPEGYSVSREKKERFSLILESASTNQTSMYLCASSLGAGVEYEQYFGPGTRLTVT.

Remarks on this clone: This sample also contains other DNA sequences that code for the same CDR3. This chain joins TRBV4-1 and TRBJ1-4; D call uncertain. In germline, CDR1 is MGHRA, CDR2 YSYEKL. V lost 1 base to trimming and J lost 4 bases, with 4 bases between them. The CDR3 is 13 residues long. CDR3 coding DNA: TGCGCCAGCAGCCAAGTGATTAATGAAAAACTGTTTTTT. Translating it yields CASSQVINEKLFF.

This clone was seen a few times. The CDR3 DNA is TGTGCCAGCAGTTGGACAGGGCTGCAAGAGACCCAGTACTTC. It translates to CASSWTGLQETQYF. The rearrangement uses TRBV28 and TRBJ2-5, with 8 nucleotides matching TRBD1. Germline V lookup: CDR1 MDHEN, CDR2 SYDVKM. The CDR3 is made up of 14 amino acids. J gave up 2 bases and V 4 bases, and 3 bases lay outside the gene matches.

The chain joins TRBV6-1 to TRBJ1-6; unclear D gene. The germline CDR1 and CDR2 sequences are MNHNS and SASEGT. The ends were cut back, 7 bases at V and 8 bases at J, with 12 bases in the middle. The CDR3 has 13 amino acids. The DNA of the CDR3 is TGTGCCAGCACTCGGATTCGGGATTCACCCCTCCACTTT. This codes for CASTRIRDSPLHF.

CDR3 amino acids: CASSLGDTEAFF. DNA for the CDR3: TGTGCCAGCTCACTCGGAGACACTGAAGCTTTCTTT. The rearrangement joins TRBV18 to TRBJ1-1; D call uncertain. Trimming took 4 bases from V and 3 from J, leaving 6 bases between them. CDR1 is KGHSH and CDR2 is LQKENI in the germline V gene. The CDR3 is 12 residues long.

This chain joins TRBV7-9 and TRBJ2-7; D not certain. The CDR3 runs to 14 residues. V gave up 2 bases and J gave up 2 bases, with 10 bases separating them. The germline gives CDR1 SEHNR, CDR2 FQNEAQ (reference sequence). The CDR3 coding sequence is TGTGCCAGCAGCTTAATATACACTACCTACGAGCAGTACTTC. Its translation is CASSLIYTTYEQYF.

The chain uses TRBV4-1 and TRBJ2-3, with D perhaps matching TRBD1 or TRBD2 (5 bases each). The length of the CDR3 is 15 residues. V was shortened by 6 bases and J by 2 bases, with 15 bases between the two germline ends. Germline CDR1 reads MGHRA; CDR2 reads YSYEKL. The CDR3 is CASSRIGTITDTQYF. The CDR3 region has the DNA TGCGCCAGCAGTAGAATTGGGACCATCACAGATACGCAGTATTTT.

The V call is TRBV28, the J call TRBJ1-1, with a weak D call TRBD1 (5 bases). V was shortened by 6 bases and J by 0 bases, with 17 bases between the two germline ends. This CDR3 contains 16 residues. CDR1 MDHEN and CDR2 SYDVKM come from the germline V gene. CDR3 amino acids: CASRREQGEVNTEAFF. In nucleotides, the CDR3 is TGTGCCAGCAGGAGGGAGCAGGGAGAGGTGAACACTGAAGCTTTCTTT.

The chain couples TRBV5-1 to TRBJ2-3, with unresolved D. This CDR3 has 16 amino acids. V was shortened by 0 bases and J by 1 base, with 12 bases between the two germline ends. Germline loops: CDR1 SGHRS, CDR2 YFSETQ. The DNA for the CDR3 is TGCGCCAGCAGCTTGGGGGTATACGGCCGCACAGATACGCAGTATTTT. It codes for CASSLGVYGRTDTQYF.

The sample holds a few counts of this clone. This chain uses TRBV7-3 with TRBJ1-1; no definite D call. V gave up 2 bases and J gave up 1 base, with 11 bases separating them. From germline, CDR1 is SGHTA and CDR2 FQGTGA. This CDR3 spans 15 amino acids. Here the CDR3 reads CASSLARPENTEAFF. The CDR3 bases are TGTGCCAGCAGCTTAGCGCGTCCGGAGAACACTGAAGCTTTCTTT.

The V call is TRBV28, the J call TRBJ1-3; D may be TRBD1 (5 bases). Germline CDR1 and CDR2: MDHEN and SYDVKM. Trimming left V 2 bases short and J 4 bases short, with 12 bases between. The CDR3 sequence is 15 residues long. The CDR3 loop reads CASSLPRVEGNTIYF. The CDR3 DNA sequence: TGTGCCAGCAGTTTACCCAGGGTCGAAGGAAACACCATATATTTT.

V is TRBV6-4 and J is TRBJ2-3; the D is unclear. The germline CDR1 and CDR2 sequences are MRHNA and SNTAGT. The V end was cut by 2 bases, the J end by 2 bases, with 5 bases between. The CDR3 spans 13 residues. The CDR3: CASSDGFTDTQYF. The CDR3 DNA is TGTGCCAGCAGTGACGGCTTCACAGATACGCAGTATTTT.

The gene calls are TRBV30 and TRBJ1-5; D gene unclear. The CDR3 is 12 amino acids. CDR1 is GTSNPN, CDR2 SVGIG, per germline (reference sequence). The V and J ends lost 2 bases and 8 bases respectively, with 10 bases between them. As DNA, the CDR3 is TGTGCCTGGAGTCGCGGACTAAAGCCCCAGCATTTT. Residues: CAWSRGLKPQHF.

This clone was recorded once. The chain carries TRBV2 and TRBJ1-1; D remains unclear. In germline, CDR1 is SNHLY, CDR2 FYNNEI. The CDR3 has 11 residues. V was shortened by 8 bases and J by 6 bases, with 10 bases between the two germline ends. In DNA form, the CDR3 reads TGTGCCAGCCTGTTTGCAGCTGAAGCTTTCTTT. Amino acids: CASLFAAEAFF.

The chain combines TRBV29-1 with TRBJ2-5; D may be TRBD2 (5 bases). The V end was cut by 4 bases, the J end by 5 bases, with 14 bases between. CDR1 SQVTM and CDR2 ANQGSEA come from the germline V gene. This CDR3 has 13 residues. In nucleotides, the CDR3 is TGCAGCGTTGTCGAGGGTGCAATGGAGACCCAGTACTTC. Protein: CSVVEGAMETQYF.

Concerning this clone itself: This sample includes further DNA sequences coding for the same CDR3. The CDR3 loop reads CASSGQGYEQYF. The CDR3 nucleotides read TGCGCCAGCTCGGGACAGGGTTACGAGCAGTACTTC. The V and J genes are TRBV10-1 and TRBJ2-7, with 9 bases lining up with TRBD1. With 8 bases clipped from V and 4 bases from J, the junction kept 3 bases outside the gene matches. CDR3 length equals 12 residues. CDR1 is WNHNN and CDR2 is SYGVQD in the germline V gene (reference sequence).

The chain links TRBV19 to TRBJ2-3, with D unresolved. The CDR3 totals 12 residues. Trimming stripped 2 bases from V and 6 bases from J, with 6 bases between. Germline V gene sequence: CDR1 LNHDA, CDR2 SQIVND (reference sequence). This CDR3 reads CASSITMDTQYF. The CDR3, as DNA: TGTGCCAGTAGTATAACCATGGATACGCAGTATTTT.

The V and J genes are TRBV5-1 and TRBJ2-1; unclear D gene. The CDR3 is made up of 14 amino acids. V was clipped by 1 base and J by 2 bases, with 7 bases between them. In germline, CDR1 is SGHRS, CDR2 YFSETQ. For the CDR3, the DNA is TGCGCCAGCAGCTTGTTGCCCACCTACAATGAGCAGTTCTTC. The encoded protein is CASSLLPTYNEQFF.

The CDR3 loop reads CASSSRGANTEAFF. Here the CDR3 DNA reads TGTGCCAGCAGCTCGAGGGGTGCGAACACTGAAGCTTTCTTT. This chain uses TRBV27 with TRBJ1-1; D is possibly TRBD1 (5 bases). Trimming removed 6 bases from V and 1 base from J, with 12 bases in between. The CDR3 spans 14 residues. Germline values: CDR1 MNHEY, CDR2 SMNVEV (reference sequence).